These T cell receptor beta chains were read from a single sample in a study of post-analysis software for immune sequencing data. TCRdb reprocessed the PCR reads via MiXCR and lists one record per CDR3 protein. The sample includes some 690,000 distinct CDR3 sequences, 59% of them seen just once. Sequencing was performed on blood. These receptors were collected from a girl aged 2-10 years with multiple sclerosis. The CDR3 runs from the conserved cysteine through the conserved F or W. Fields, in order: D gene, clone size, V gene, J gene, CDR3 protein, CDR3 DNA. A D gene is named only where the DNA matches it firmly. Clone size is stated in some rows and not others, as once, few, many or a class when expanded.

TRBD1,-,TRBV20-1,TRBJ1-2,CSARALSQGAWDGYTF,TGCAGTGCTAGAGCCCTCTCCCAGGGGGCTTGGGATGGCTACACCTTC
-,few,TRBV29-1,TRBJ2-7,CSTRGQGGGEQYF,TGCAGCACTAGAGGGCAGGGAGGCGGCGAGCAGTACTTC
-,-,TRBV12-3/TRBV12-4,TRBJ2-6,CASTGRNSGANVLTF,TGTGCCAGCACGGGCAGGAACTCTGGGGCCAACGTCCTGACTTTC
-,-,TRBV7-9,TRBJ2-1,CASSPGPPGGTYNEQFF,TGTGCCAGCAGCCCGGGTCCCCCAGGTGGAACCTACAATGAGCAGTTCTTC
-,-,TRBV9,TRBJ2-3,CASSVAGGSFTDTQYF,TGTGCCAGCAGCGTAGCGGGGGGCTCCTTCACAGATACGCAGTATTTT
-,-,TRBV7-2,TRBJ2-1,CASSLQGGRVGYNEQFF,TGTGCCAGCAGCTTACAGGGGGGCCGGGTTGGGTACAATGAGCAGTTCTTC
-,-,TRBV7-8,TRBJ2-1,CASSFSLVNEQFF,TGTGCCAGCAGCTTTTCGTTGGTTAATGAGCAGTTCTTC
-,-,TRBV29-1,TRBJ2-7,CSSQLGNEQYF,TGCAGCTCCCAACTGGGGAACGAGCAGTACTTC
-,once,TRBV5-1,TRBJ2-7,CASSLTGGGTPEQYF,TGCGCCAGCAGCTTGACAGGGGGGGGAACCCCTGAGCAGTACTTC
TRBD2,-,TRBV12-5,TRBJ2-1,CASGPNTKIGTSGQQGEQFF,TGTGCTAGTGGTCCTAATACCAAAATTGGGACTAGCGGTCAACAAGGGGAGCAGTTCTTC
TRBD1,-,TRBV6-2/TRBV6-3,TRBJ1-1,CASRVLQGGVNTEAFF,TGTGCCAGCAGGGTCCTGCAGGGGGGCGTGAACACTGAAGCTTTCTTT
TRBD1,few,TRBV9,TRBJ2-3,CASSPRQGATDTQYF,TGTGCCAGCAGCCCAAGACAGGGGGCAACAGATACGCAGTATTTT
-,-,TRBV30,TRBJ2-6,CAWSRTGTGANVLTF,TGTGCCTGGAGTAGGACCGGGACTGGGGCCAACGTCCTGACTTTC
TRBD2,few,TRBV7-8,TRBJ2-7,CASSREAYEQYF,TGTGCCAGCAGCCGGGAGGCCTACGAGCAGTACTTC
-,few,TRBV20-1,TRBJ1-2,CSARSGSGYTF,TGCAGTGCTAGATCTGGGTCCGGCTACACCTTC
TRBD1,-,TRBV25-1,TRBJ2-5,CASTPNRGPQETQYF,TGTGCCAGCACCCCGAACAGGGGACCTCAAGAGACCCAGTACTTC
TRBD2,-,TRBV5-6,TRBJ2-7,CASSWGLAEPYEQYF,TGTGCCAGCAGCTGGGGACTAGCGGAGCCCTACGAGCAGTACTTC
-,-,TRBV20-1,TRBJ1-2,CSASGRRDHTSTANYGYTF,TGCAGTGCTAGCGGCAGAAGGGATCATACGTCAACAGCTAACTATGGCTACACCTTC